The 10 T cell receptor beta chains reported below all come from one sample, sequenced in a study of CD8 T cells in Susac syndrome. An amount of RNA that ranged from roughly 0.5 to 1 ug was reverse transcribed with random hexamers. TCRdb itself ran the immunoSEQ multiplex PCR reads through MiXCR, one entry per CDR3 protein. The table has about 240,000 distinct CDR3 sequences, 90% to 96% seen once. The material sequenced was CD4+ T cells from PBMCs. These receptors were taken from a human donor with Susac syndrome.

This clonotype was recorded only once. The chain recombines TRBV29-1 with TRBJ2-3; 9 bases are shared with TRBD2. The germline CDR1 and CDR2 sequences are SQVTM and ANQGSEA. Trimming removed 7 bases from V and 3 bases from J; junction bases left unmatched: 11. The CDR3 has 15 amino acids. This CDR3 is CSGGVAGVSTDTQYF. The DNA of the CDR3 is TGCAGCGGGGGGGTAGCGGGAGTGTCGACAGATACGCAGTATTTT.

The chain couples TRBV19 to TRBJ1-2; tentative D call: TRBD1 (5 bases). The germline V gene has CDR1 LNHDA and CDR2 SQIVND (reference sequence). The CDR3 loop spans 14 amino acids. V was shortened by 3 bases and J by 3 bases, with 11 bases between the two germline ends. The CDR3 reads CASSMYRGDYGYTF. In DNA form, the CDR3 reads TGTGCCAGTAGTATGTATCGGGGGGACTATGGCTACACCTTC.

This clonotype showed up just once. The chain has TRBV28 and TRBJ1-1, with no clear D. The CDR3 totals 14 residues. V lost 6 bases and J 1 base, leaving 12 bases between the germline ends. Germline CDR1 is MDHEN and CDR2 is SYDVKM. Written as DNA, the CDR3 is TGTGCCAGCAGCCGAAGCGGACGGAACACTGAAGCTTTCTTT. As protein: CASSRSGRNTEAFF. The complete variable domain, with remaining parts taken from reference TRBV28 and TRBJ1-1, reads DVKVTQSSRYLVKRTGEKVFLECVQDMDHENMFWYRQDPGLGLRLIYFSYDVKMKEKGDIPEGYSVSREKKERFSLILESASTNQTSMYLCASSRSGRNTEAFFGQGTRLTVV.

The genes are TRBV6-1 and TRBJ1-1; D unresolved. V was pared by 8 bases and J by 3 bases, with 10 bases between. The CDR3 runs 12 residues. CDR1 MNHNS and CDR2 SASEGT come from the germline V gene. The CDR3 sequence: CASSGGDTEAFF. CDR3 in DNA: TGTGCCAGCTCGGGAGGAGACACTGAAGCTTTCTTT.

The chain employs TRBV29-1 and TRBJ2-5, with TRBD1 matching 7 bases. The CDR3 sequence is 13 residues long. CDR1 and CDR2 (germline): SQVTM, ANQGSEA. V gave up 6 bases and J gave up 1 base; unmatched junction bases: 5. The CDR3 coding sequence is TGCAGCGTCAATGGACAGGTCCAAGAGACCCAGTACTTC. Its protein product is CSVNGQVQETQYF.

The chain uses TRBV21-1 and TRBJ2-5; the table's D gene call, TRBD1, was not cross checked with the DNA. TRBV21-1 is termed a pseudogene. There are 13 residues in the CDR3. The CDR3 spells CASSSRQEETQYF. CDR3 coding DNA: TGTGCCAGCAGCAGTCGACAGGAAGAGACCCAGTACTTC.

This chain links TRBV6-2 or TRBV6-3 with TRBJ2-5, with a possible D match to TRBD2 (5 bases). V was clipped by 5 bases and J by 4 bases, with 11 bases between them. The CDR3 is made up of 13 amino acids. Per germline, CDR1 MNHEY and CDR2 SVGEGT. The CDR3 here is CASSQNEGETQYF. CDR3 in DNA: TGTGCCAGCAGTCAGAATGAGGGAGAGACCCAGTACTTC.

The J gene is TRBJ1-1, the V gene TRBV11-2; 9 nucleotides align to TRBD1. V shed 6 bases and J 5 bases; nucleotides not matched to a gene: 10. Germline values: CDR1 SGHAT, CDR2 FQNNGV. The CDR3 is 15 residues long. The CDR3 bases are TGTGCCAGCAGGCGGCCGGGACAGGGTATGACTGAAGCTTTCTTT. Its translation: CASRRPGQGMTEAFF.

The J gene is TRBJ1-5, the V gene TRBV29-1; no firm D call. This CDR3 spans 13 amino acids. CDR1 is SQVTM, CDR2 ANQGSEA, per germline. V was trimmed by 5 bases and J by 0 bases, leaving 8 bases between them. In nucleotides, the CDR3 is TGCAGCGTTCGGGGATATAGCAATCAGCCCCAGCATTTT. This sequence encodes CSVRGYSNQPQHF.

CDR3 amino acids: CASTADSLGSGELFF. As DNA, the CDR3 is TGTGCCAGCACCGCGGACAGTCTAGGGAGCGGGGAGCTGTTTTTT. The V and J genes are TRBV28 and TRBJ2-2; TRBD1 is a possible D gene (6 bases). This CDR3 is 15 amino acids long. Germline V lookup: CDR1 MDHEN, CDR2 SYDVKM. V was clipped by 7 bases and J by 7 bases, with 19 bases between them.